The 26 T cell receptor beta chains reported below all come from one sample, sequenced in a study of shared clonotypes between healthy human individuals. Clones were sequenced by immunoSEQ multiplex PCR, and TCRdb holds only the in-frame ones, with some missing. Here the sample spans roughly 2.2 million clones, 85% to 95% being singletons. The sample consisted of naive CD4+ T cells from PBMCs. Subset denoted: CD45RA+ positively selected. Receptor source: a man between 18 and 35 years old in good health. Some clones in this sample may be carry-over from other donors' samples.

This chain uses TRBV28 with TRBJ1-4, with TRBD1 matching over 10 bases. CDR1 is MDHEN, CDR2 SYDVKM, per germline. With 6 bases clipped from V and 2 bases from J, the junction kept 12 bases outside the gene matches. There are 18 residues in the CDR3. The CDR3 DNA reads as TGTGCCAGCAGGCTACCCCCGGGACAGGGGTTTACTAATGAAAAACTGTTTTTT. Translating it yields CASRLPPGQGFTNEKLFF.

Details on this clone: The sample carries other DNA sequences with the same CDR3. As DNA, the CDR3 is TGTGCCAGCTCACCCCCGAACACAGATACGCAGTATTTT. Translation gives CASSPPNTDTQYF. The chain carries TRBV18 and TRBJ2-3; D call uncertain. Germline CDR1 and CDR2: KGHSH and LQKENI. The length of the CDR3 is 13 residues. Deletions cut 3 bases from V and 2 bases from J, with 6 bases between.

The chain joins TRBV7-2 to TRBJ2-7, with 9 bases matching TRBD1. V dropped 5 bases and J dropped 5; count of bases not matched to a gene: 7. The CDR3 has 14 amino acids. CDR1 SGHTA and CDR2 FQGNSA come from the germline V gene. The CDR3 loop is CASSLRQGGHEQYF. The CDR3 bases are TGTGCCAGCAGCCTTCGACAGGGGGGACACGAGCAGTACTTC. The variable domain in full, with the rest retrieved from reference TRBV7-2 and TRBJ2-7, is GAGVSQSPSNKVTEKGKDVELRCDPISGHTALYWYRQSLGQGLEFLIYFQGNSAPDKSGLPSDRFSAERTGGSVSTLTIQRTQQEDSAVYLCASSLRQGGHEQYFGPGTRLTVT.

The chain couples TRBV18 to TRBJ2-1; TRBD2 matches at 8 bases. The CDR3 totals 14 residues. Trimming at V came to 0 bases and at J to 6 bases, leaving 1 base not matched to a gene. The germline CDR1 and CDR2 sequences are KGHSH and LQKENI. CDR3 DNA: TGTGCCAGCTCACCACCGGGACTAGTCAATGAGCAGTTCTTC. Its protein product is CASSPPGLVNEQFF.

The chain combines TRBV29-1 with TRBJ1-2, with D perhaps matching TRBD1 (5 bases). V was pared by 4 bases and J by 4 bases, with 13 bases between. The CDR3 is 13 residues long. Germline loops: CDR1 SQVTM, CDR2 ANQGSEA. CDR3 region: CSVAGRATYGYTF. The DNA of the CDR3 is TGCAGCGTTGCGGGCAGGGCGACCTATGGCTACACCTTC.

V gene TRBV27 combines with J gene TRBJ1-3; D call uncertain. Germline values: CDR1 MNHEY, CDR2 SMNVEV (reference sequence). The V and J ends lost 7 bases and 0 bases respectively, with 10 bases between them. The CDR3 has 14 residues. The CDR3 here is CASKERASGNTIYF. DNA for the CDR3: TGTGCCAGCAAGGAGCGAGCCTCTGGAAACACCATATATTTT.

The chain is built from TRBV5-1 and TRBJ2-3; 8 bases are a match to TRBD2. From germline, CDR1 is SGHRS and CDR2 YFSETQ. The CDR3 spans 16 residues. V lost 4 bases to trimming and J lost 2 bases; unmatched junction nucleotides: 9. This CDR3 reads CASSRIVAGNTDTQYF. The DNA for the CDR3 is TGCGCCAGCAGCAGGATCGTAGCGGGAAACACAGATACGCAGTATTTT.

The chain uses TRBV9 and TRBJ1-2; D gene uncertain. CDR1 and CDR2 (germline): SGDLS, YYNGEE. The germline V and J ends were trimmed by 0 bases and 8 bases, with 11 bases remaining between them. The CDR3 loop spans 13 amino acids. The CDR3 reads CASSVGEGVGYTF. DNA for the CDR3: TGTGCCAGCAGCGTAGGTGAAGGCGTGGGCTACACCTTC.

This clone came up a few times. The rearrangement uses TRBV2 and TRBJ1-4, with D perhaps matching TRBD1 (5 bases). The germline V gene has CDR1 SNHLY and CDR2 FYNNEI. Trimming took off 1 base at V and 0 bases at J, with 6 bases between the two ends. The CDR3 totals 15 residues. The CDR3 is CASSEGGATNEKLFF. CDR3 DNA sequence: TGTGCCAGCAGTGAAGGGGGGGCAACTAATGAAAAACTGTTTTTT.

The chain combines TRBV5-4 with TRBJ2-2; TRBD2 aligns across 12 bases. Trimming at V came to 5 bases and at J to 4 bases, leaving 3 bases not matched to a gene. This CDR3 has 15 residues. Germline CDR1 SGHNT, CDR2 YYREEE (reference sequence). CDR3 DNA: TGTGCCAGCAGGTTGACTAGCGGGGGCACCGGGGAGCTGTTTTTT. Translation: CASRLTSGGTGELFF.

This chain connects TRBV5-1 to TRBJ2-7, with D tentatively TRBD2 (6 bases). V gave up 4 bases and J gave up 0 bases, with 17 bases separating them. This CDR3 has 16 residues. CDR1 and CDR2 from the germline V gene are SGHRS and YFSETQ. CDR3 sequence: CASSPIRAGSSYEQYF. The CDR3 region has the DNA TGCGCCAGCAGCCCCATAAGGGCGGGGAGCTCCTACGAGCAGTACTTC.

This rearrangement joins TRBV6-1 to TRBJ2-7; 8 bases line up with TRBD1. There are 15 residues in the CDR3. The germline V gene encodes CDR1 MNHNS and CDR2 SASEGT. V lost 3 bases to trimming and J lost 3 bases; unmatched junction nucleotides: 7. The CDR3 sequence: CASSEPGTGVYEQYF. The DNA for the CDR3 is TGTGCCAGCAGTGAGCCCGGGACAGGAGTCTACGAGCAGTACTTC.

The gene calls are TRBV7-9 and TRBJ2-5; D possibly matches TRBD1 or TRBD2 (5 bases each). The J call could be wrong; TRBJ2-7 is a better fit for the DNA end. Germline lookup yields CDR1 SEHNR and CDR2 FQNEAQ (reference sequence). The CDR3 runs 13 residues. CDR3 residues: CASSHRDGYEQYF. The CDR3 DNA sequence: TGTGCCAGCAGCCACCGGGACGGGTACGAGCAGTACTTC.

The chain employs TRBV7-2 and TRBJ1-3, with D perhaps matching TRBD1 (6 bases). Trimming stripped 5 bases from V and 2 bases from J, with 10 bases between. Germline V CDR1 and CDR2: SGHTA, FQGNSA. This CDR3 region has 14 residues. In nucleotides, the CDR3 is TGTGCCAGCAGCCGCGGGACAACTGGAAACACCATATATTTT. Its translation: CASSRGTTGNTIYF.

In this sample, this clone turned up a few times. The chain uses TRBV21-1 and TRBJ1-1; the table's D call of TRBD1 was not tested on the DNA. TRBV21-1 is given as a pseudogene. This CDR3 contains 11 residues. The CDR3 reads CASPDSTEAFF. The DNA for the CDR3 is TGTGCCAGCCCTGACAGCACTGAAGCTTTCTTT.

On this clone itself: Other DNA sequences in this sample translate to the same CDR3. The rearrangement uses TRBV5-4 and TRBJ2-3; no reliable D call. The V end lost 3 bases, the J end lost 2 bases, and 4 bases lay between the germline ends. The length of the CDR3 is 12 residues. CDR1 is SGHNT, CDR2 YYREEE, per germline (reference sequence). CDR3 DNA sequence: TGTGCCAGCAGCTCGACCACAGATACGCAGTATTTT. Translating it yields CASSSTTDTQYF. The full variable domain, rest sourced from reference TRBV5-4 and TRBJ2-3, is ETGVTQSPTHLIKTRGQQVTLRCSSQSGHNTVSWYQQALGQGPQFIFQYYREEENGRGNFPPRFSGLQFPNYSSELNVNALELDDSALYLCASSSTTDTQYFGPGTRLTVL.

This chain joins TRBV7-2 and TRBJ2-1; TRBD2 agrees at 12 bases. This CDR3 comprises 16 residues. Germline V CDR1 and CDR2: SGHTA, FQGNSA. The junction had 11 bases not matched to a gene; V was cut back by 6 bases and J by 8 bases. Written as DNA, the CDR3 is TGTGCCAGCAGACCCCGACTAGCGGGAGTTTATTATGAGCAGTTCTTC. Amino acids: CASRPRLAGVYYEQFF.

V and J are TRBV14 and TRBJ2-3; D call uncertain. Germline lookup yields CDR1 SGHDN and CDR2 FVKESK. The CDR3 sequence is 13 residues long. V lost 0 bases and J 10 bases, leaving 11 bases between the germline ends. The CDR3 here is CASSQDPLAPQYF. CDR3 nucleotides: TGTGCCAGCAGCCAAGATCCGCTGGCGCCGCAGTATTTT.

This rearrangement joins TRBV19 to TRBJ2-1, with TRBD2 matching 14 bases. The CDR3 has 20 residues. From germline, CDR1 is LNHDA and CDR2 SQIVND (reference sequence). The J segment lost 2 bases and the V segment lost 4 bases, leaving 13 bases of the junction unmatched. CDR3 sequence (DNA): TGTGCCAGTAGTAGAAGATTGGGACTAGCGGGAGAGGGGGCCTACAATGAGCAGTTCTTC. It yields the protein CASSRRLGLAGEGAYNEQFF.

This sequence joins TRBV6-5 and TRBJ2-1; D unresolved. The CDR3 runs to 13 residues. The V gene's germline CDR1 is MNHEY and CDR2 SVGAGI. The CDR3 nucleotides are TGTGGAGTCGGGCCACTCACGGGCAATGAGCAGTTCTTC. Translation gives CGVGPLTGNEQFF.

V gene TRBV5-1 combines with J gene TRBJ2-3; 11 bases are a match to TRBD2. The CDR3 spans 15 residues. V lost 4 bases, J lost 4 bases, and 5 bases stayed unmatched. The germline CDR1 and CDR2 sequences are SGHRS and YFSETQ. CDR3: CASSPPGLAADTQYF. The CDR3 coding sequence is TGCGCCAGCAGCCCACCGGGACTAGCGGCAGATACGCAGTATTTT.

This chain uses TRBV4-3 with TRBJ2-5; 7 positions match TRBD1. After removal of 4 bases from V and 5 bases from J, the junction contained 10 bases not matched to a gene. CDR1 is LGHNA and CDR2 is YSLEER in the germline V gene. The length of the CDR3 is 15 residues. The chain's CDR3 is CASSRETGNWETQYF. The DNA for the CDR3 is TGCGCCAGCAGCCGAGAGACAGGGAATTGGGAGACCCAGTACTTC.

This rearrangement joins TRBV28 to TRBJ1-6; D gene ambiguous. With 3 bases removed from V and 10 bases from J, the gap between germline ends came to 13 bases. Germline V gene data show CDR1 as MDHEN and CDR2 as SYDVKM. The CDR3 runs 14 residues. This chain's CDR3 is CASSFEWGESPLHF. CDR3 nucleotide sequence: TGTGCCAGCAGTTTCGAATGGGGAGAGTCACCCCTCCACTTT. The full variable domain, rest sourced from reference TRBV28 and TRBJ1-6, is DVKVTQSSRYLVKRTGEKVFLECVQDMDHENMFWYRQDPGLGLRLIYFSYDVKMKEKGDIPEGYSVSREKKERFSLILESASTNQTSMYLCASSFEWGESPLHFGNGTRLTVT.

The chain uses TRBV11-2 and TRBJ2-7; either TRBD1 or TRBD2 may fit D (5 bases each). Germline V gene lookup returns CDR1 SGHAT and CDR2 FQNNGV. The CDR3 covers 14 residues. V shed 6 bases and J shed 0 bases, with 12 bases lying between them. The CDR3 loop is CASRRGYPSYEQYF. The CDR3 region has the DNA TGTGCCAGCAGGAGGGGTTATCCCTCCTACGAGCAGTACTTC.

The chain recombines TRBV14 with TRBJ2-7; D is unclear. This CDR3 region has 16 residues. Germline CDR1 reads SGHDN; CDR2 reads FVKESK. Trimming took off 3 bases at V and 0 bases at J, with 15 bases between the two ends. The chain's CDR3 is CASSQTGLGPSYEQYF. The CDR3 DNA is TGTGCCAGCAGCCAGACTGGGCTCGGGCCCTCCTACGAGCAGTACTTC.

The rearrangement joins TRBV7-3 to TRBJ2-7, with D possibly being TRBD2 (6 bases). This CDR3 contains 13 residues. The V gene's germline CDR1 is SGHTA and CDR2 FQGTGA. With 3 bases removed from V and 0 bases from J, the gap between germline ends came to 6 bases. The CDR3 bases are TGTGCCAGCAGCTTCGGGGGCTCCTACGAGCAGTACTTC. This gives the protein CASSFGGSYEQYF.